Listed below are T cell receptor beta chains from one sample, sequenced in a study of yellow fever vaccine responses in identical twins. MiXCR, applied by TCRdb to the RT-PCR reads, yields one record per CDR3 protein. Among over 1,000 distinct CDR3 sequences listed, more than 60% were seen once. This material consisted of T cells from blood (PBMCs), unsorted or a sorted subset (not recorded which), taken before or after yellow fever vaccination (not recorded which). The receptors here all came from a female donor who received the yellow fever vaccine. Both conserved end residues are part of each CDR3. D genes are given only for firm matches. Some rows have no size entry. The others give once, few or many, or a class for an expanded clone.

v_gene: TRBV4-3
d_gene: .
abundance: few
j_gene: TRBJ2-7
len: 13
CDR3aa: CASSQEAEYEQYF
CDR3nt: TGCGCCAGCAGCCAAGAGGCGGAGTACGAGCAGTACTTC

v_gene: TRBV11-1
d_gene: .
abundance: once
j_gene: TRBJ2-3
len: 15
CDR3aa: CASSLGGQGTDTQYF
CDR3nt: TGTGCCAGCAGCTTAGGAGGGCAAGGGACAGATACGCAGTATTTT

v_gene: TRBV6-1
d_gene: .
abundance: .
j_gene: TRBJ2-3
len: 13
CDR3aa: CASMQALTDTQYF
CDR3nt: TGTGCCAGCATGCAGGCCTTAACAGATACGCAGTATTTT

v_gene: TRBV10-1
d_gene: .
abundance: .
j_gene: TRBJ1-2
len: 13
CDR3aa: CASSESPGNGYTF
CDR3nt: TGCGCCAGCAGTGAGAGCCCAGGGAATGGCTACACCTTC

v_gene: TRBV7-9
d_gene: .
abundance: .
j_gene: TRBJ2-1
len: 14
CDR3aa: CASSPLPRGYEQFF
CDR3nt: TGTGCCAGCAGCCCCCTCCCCAGGGGCTATGAGCAGTTCTTC

v_gene: TRBV7-2
d_gene: .
abundance: .
j_gene: TRBJ2-3
len: 9
CDR3aa: CATTDTQYF
CDR3nt: TGTGCCACCACAGATACGCAGTATTTT

v_gene: TRBV24-1
d_gene: .
abundance: .
j_gene: TRBJ2-7
len: 14
CDR3aa: CATSDPTRPGEQYF
CDR3nt: TGTGCCACCAGTGATCCCACTCGACCTGGCGAGCAGTACTTC

v_gene: TRBV10-1
d_gene: TRBD1
abundance: .
j_gene: TRBJ2-2
len: 14
CDR3aa: CASSVDRERGELFF
CDR3nt: TGCGCCAGCAGTGTAGACAGGGAACGCGGGGAGCTGTTTTTT

v_gene: TRBV4-1
d_gene: TRBD1
abundance: .
j_gene: TRBJ1-6
len: 16
CDR3aa: CASSQPLARQGSPLHF
CDR3nt: TGCGCCAGCAGCCAGCCCTTAGCTCGACAGGGTTCACCCCTCCACTTT

v_gene: TRBV4-1
d_gene: TRBD1
abundance: .
j_gene: TRBJ1-1
len: 14
CDR3aa: CASSQVRDRGWAFF
CDR3nt: TGCGCCAGCAGCCAAGTTAGGGACAGGGGATGGGCTTTCTTT

v_gene: TRBV5-4
d_gene: .
abundance: few
j_gene: TRBJ1-1
len: 12
CDR3aa: CASSSHSTEAFF
CDR3nt: TGTGCCAGCAGCTCGCACTCCACTGAAGCTTTCTTT

v_gene: TRBV4-1
d_gene: TRBD2
abundance: .
j_gene: TRBJ2-1
len: 16
CDR3aa: CASSLIGGALYNEQFF
CDR3nt: TGCGCCAGCAGCCTTATCGGGGGGGCACTATATAATGAGCAGTTCTTC

v_gene: TRBV11-2
d_gene: TRBD2
abundance: .
j_gene: TRBJ2-7
len: 17
CDR3aa: CASSPLQREGPEHEQYF
CDR3nt: TGTGCCAGCAGCCCCCTGCAGCGGGAGGGCCCCGAGCACGAGCAGTACTTC

v_gene: TRBV6-1
d_gene: .
abundance: .
j_gene: TRBJ2-3
len: 13
CDR3aa: CASSESGYGTQYF
CDR3nt: TGTGCCAGCAGTGAATCGGGGTATGGTACGCAGTATTTT

v_gene: TRBV7-1
d_gene: TRBD2
abundance: .
j_gene: TRBJ2-7
len: 17
CDR3aa: CASSSRQRAGGTYEQYF
CDR3nt: TGTGCCAGCAGCTCCCGGCAGCGAGCGGGAGGCACCTACGAGCAGTACTTC

v_gene: TRBV15
d_gene: TRBD2
abundance: .
j_gene: TRBJ2-1
len: 17
CDR3aa: CATSRDVGTSGVWEQFF
CDR3nt: TGTGCCACCAGCAGAGATGTGGGGACTAGCGGGGTATGGGAGCAGTTCTTC

v_gene: TRBV18
d_gene: TRBD2
abundance: .
j_gene: TRBJ2-1
len: 16
CDR3aa: CASSPPLAGGAHEQFF
CDR3nt: TGTGCCAGCTCACCACCTTTAGCGGGCGGGGCCCATGAGCAGTTCTTC

v_gene: TRBV5-4
d_gene: TRBD2
abundance: .
j_gene: TRBJ2-3
len: 15
CDR3aa: CASSLRTSGVNTQYF
CDR3nt: TGTGCCAGCAGCTTGAGGACTAGCGGGGTGAATACGCAGTATTTT

v_gene: TRBV21-1
d_gene: .
abundance: few
j_gene: TRBJ2-1
len: 12
CDR3aa: CASGQFVNEQFF
CDR3nt: TGTGCCAGCGGGCAGTTTGTCAATGAGCAGTTCTTC

v_gene: TRBV7-3
d_gene: .
abundance: .
j_gene: TRBJ2-1
len: 14
CDR3aa: CASSSRTMGLEQFF
CDR3nt: TGTGCCAGCAGCTCCCGGACCATGGGCCTTGAGCAGTTCTTC

v_gene: TRBV5-4
d_gene: .
abundance: .
j_gene: TRBJ2-2
len: 14
CDR3aa: CASSLETHTGELFF
CDR3nt: TGTGCCAGCAGCTTGGAGACGCACACCGGGGAGCTGTTTTTT

v_gene: TRBV6-1
d_gene: .
abundance: few
j_gene: TRBJ1-1
len: 11
CDR3aa: CASRENTEAFF
CDR3nt: TGTGCCAGCAGAGAGAACACTGAAGCTTTCTTT

v_gene: TRBV4-1
d_gene: TRBD1
abundance: once
j_gene: TRBJ1-1
len: 15
CDR3aa: CASSQPGQGYTEAFF
CDR3nt: TGCGCCAGCAGCCAACCGGGACAGGGGTACACTGAAGCTTTCTTT

v_gene: TRBV11-1
d_gene: TRBD2
abundance: .
j_gene: TRBJ2-1
len: 16
CDR3aa: CASSLGPGTNYNEQFF
CDR3nt: TGTGCCAGCAGCTTAGGCCCAGGGACTAATTACAATGAGCAGTTCTTC

v_gene: TRBV11-3
d_gene: TRBD2
abundance: .
j_gene: TRBJ2-1
len: 14
CDR3aa: CASSAPGLVNEQFF
CDR3nt: TGTGCCAGCAGCGCACCGGGACTAGTAAATGAGCAGTTCTTC

v_gene: TRBV12-3/TRBV12-4
d_gene: .
abundance: .
j_gene: TRBJ1-2
len: 14
CDR3aa: CASSLAGPNYGYTF
CDR3nt: TGTGCCAGCAGTTTGGCGGGACCAAACTATGGCTACACCTTC

v_gene: TRBV4-2
d_gene: .
abundance: .
j_gene: TRBJ2-4
len: 13
CDR3aa: CASSTGDENIQYF
CDR3nt: TGTGCCAGCAGCACGGGGGACGAAAACATTCAGTACTTC

v_gene: TRBV6-5
d_gene: .
abundance: few
j_gene: TRBJ1-6
len: 18
CDR3aa: CASSYSSPQSSYNSPLHF
CDR3nt: TGTGCCAGCAGTTACTCGAGTCCGCAGAGCTCCTATAATTCACCCCTCCACTTT

v_gene: TRBV4-3
d_gene: .
abundance: .
j_gene: TRBJ1-1
len: 15
CDR3aa: CASSQLTGLYTEAFF
CDR3nt: TGCGCCAGCAGCCAACTCACAGGGCTTTACACTGAAGCTTTCTTT

v_gene: TRBV6-6
d_gene: TRBD2
abundance: once
j_gene: TRBJ2-1
len: 19
CDR3aa: CASSYLGLAGGKEGNEQFF
CDR3nt: TGTGCCAGCAGTTACTTGGGACTAGCGGGGGGCAAGGAGGGCAATGAGCAGTTCTTC

v_gene: TRBV15
d_gene: .
abundance: .
j_gene: TRBJ1-1
len: 14
CDR3aa: CATSRVMGGTEAFF
CDR3nt: TGTGCCACCAGCAGAGTTATGGGGGGCACTGAAGCTTTCTTT

v_gene: TRBV10-1
d_gene: TRBD1
abundance: .
j_gene: TRBJ1-1
len: 12
CDR3aa: CASSYRGTEAFF
CDR3nt: TGCGCCAGCAGTTACAGGGGCACTGAAGCTTTCTTT

v_gene: TRBV12-3/TRBV12-4
d_gene: TRBD1
abundance: .
j_gene: TRBJ1-6
len: 15
CDR3aa: CASSRKQTGSSPLHF
CDR3nt: TGTGCCAGCAGCCGGAAGCAGACAGGGAGCTCACCCCTCCACTTT

v_gene: TRBV23-1
d_gene: .
abundance: .
j_gene: TRBJ1-5
len: 16
CDR3aa: CASSRRADTACQPQHF
CDR3nt: TGCGCCAGCAGTCGTCGGGCCGACACGGCATGCCAGCCCCAGCATTTT

v_gene: TRBV23-1
d_gene: .
abundance: few
j_gene: TRBJ1-5
len: 15
CDR3aa: CARSFGTPSNQPQHF
CDR3nt: TGCGCCAGATCCTTCGGGACACCTAGCAATCAGCCCCAGCATTTT

v_gene: TRBV2
d_gene: .
abundance: .
j_gene: TRBJ2-5
len: 12
CDR3aa: CASFEGGETQYF
CDR3nt: TGTGCCAGCTTTGAAGGGGGTGAGACCCAGTACTTC

v_gene: TRBV5-6
d_gene: TRBD2
abundance: .
j_gene: TRBJ2-7
len: 14
CDR3aa: CASSISGTSYEQYF
CDR3nt: TGTGCCAGCAGCATTAGCGGGACCTCCTACGAGCAGTACTTC

v_gene: TRBV9
d_gene: TRBD1
abundance: .
j_gene: TRBJ1-5
len: 16
CDR3aa: CASSTGQGEVNQPQHF
CDR3nt: TGTGCCAGCAGCACCGGACAGGGGGAAGTCAATCAGCCCCAGCATTTT

v_gene: TRBV2
d_gene: .
abundance: .
j_gene: TRBJ2-5
len: 15
CDR3aa: CASSGQLGIQETQYF
CDR3nt: TGTGCCAGCAGTGGTCAACTAGGGATCCAAGAGACCCAGTACTTC

v_gene: TRBV5-4
d_gene: .
abundance: .
j_gene: TRBJ2-7
len: 15
CDR3aa: CASSLEARGSYEQYF
CDR3nt: TGTGCCAGCAGCTTGGAGGCCAGGGGCTCCTACGAGCAGTACTTC

v_gene: TRBV9
d_gene: .
abundance: .
j_gene: TRBJ2-5
len: 13
CDR3aa: CASSVVPEETQYF
CDR3nt: TGTGCCAGCAGCGTAGTCCCAGAAGAGACCCAGTACTTC

v_gene: TRBV29-1
d_gene: TRBD1
abundance: .
j_gene: TRBJ1-5
len: 12
CDR3aa: CSVLTGRQPQHF
CDR3nt: TGCAGCGTTCTGACAGGGAGACAGCCCCAGCATTTT

v_gene: TRBV6-1
d_gene: .
abundance: .
j_gene: TRBJ2-1
len: 13
CDR3aa: CASSTPQGNEQFF
CDR3nt: TGTGCCAGCAGTACGCCCCAGGGAAATGAGCAGTTCTTC

v_gene: TRBV14
d_gene: .
abundance: .
j_gene: TRBJ2-1
len: 14
CDR3aa: CASSPLSSYNEQFF
CDR3nt: TGTGCCAGCAGCCCCTTAAGCTCCTACAATGAGCAGTTCTTC

v_gene: TRBV3-1
d_gene: .
abundance: .
j_gene: TRBJ2-7
len: 15
CDR3aa: CASSQDRDSLYEQYF
CDR3nt: TGTGCCAGCAGCCAAGACCGGGACTCCCTCTACGAGCAGTACTTC

v_gene: TRBV10-1
d_gene: .
abundance: once
j_gene: TRBJ1-1
len: 14
CDR3aa: CASSIGSMNTEAFF
CDR3nt: TGCGCCAGCAGTATTGGTTCAATGAACACTGAAGCTTTCTTT

v_gene: TRBV11-1
d_gene: TRBD1
abundance: .
j_gene: TRBJ1-4
len: 14
CDR3aa: CASSFGTGGEKLFF
CDR3nt: TGTGCCAGCAGCTTCGGGACAGGGGGTGAAAAACTGTTTTTT

v_gene: TRBV11-2
d_gene: .
abundance: .
j_gene: TRBJ1-4
len: 19
CDR3aa: CASSLVLTRDRTTNEKLFF
CDR3nt: TGTGCCAGCAGCTTAGTTCTCACCCGGGACCGTACAACTAATGAAAAACTGTTTTTT

v_gene: TRBV6-2/TRBV6-3
d_gene: .
abundance: few
j_gene: TRBJ1-1
len: 16
CDR3aa: CASSYSSSTMNTEAFF
CDR3nt: TGTGCCAGCAGTTACTCTTCCAGTACTATGAACACTGAAGCTTTCTTT

v_gene: TRBV11-1
d_gene: TRBD2
abundance: .
j_gene: TRBJ2-7
len: 15
CDR3aa: CASSLPQRDAYEQYF
CDR3nt: TGTGCCAGCAGCTTACCCCAGCGGGACGCCTACGAGCAGTACTTC

v_gene: TRBV4-1
d_gene: TRBD1
abundance: once
j_gene: TRBJ1-1
len: 16
CDR3aa: CASSQAQQGRNTEAFF
CDR3nt: TGCGCCAGCAGCCAAGCACAACAGGGGAGGAACACTGAAGCTTTCTTT

v_gene: TRBV11-3
d_gene: TRBD2
abundance: .
j_gene: TRBJ2-7
len: 15
CDR3aa: CASSSSGDLPYEQYF
CDR3nt: TGTGCCAGCAGCTCCAGCGGGGACCTCCCCTACGAGCAGTACTTC

v_gene: TRBV12-3/TRBV12-4
d_gene: .
abundance: few
j_gene: TRBJ1-6
len: 12
CDR3aa: CASGTQNSPLHF
CDR3nt: TGTGCCAGCGGGACACAGAATTCACCCCTCCACTTT

v_gene: TRBV29-1
d_gene: TRBD1
abundance: .
j_gene: TRBJ1-1
len: 12
CDR3aa: CSVGTGETEAFF
CDR3nt: TGCAGCGTTGGAACAGGGGAAACTGAAGCTTTCTTT

v_gene: TRBV5-1
d_gene: TRBD1
abundance: .
j_gene: TRBJ2-5
len: 14
CDR3aa: CASSTGQGSETQYF
CDR3nt: TGCGCCAGCAGCACCGGACAGGGATCAGAGACCCAGTACTTC

v_gene: TRBV7-7
d_gene: TRBD1
abundance: .
j_gene: TRBJ1-2
len: 16
CDR3aa: CASSLRTGKTIDGYTF
CDR3nt: TGTGCTAGCAGCCTCCGGACAGGGAAAACAATCGATGGCTACACCTTC